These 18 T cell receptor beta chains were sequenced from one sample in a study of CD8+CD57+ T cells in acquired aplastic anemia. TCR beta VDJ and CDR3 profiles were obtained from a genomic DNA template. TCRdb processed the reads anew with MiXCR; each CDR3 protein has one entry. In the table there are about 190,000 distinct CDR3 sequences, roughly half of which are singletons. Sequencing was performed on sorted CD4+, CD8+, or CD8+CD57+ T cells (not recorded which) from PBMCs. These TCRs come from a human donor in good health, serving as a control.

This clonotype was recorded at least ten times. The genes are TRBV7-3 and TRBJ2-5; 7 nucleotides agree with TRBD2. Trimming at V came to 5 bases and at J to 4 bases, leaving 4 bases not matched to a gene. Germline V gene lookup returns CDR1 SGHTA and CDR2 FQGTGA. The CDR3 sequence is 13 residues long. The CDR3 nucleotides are TGTGCCAGCAGCCCAGGCGGGGGAGAGACCCAGTACTTC. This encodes CASSPGGGETQYF.

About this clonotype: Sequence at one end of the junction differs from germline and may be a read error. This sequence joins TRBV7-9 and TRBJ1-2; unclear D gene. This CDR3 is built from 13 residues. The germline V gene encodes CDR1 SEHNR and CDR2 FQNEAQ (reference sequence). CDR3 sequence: CASSQSSSYGYAF. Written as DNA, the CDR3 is TGTGCCAGCAGCCAGAGTTCCAGCTATGGCTACGCCTTC.

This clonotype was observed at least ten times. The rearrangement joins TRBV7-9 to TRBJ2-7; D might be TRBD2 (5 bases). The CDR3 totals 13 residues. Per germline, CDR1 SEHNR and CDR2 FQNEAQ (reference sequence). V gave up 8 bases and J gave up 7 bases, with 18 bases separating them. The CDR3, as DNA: TGTGCCAGCCAGAGGATAACGGGAATGGAGCAGTACTTC. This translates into CASQRITGMEQYF.

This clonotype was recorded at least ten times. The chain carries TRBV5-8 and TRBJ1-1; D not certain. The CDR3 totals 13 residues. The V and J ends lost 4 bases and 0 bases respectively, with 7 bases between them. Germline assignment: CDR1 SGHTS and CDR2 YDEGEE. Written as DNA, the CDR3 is TGTGCCAGCAGCCTGGATTTGAACACTGAAGCTTTCTTT. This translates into CASSLDLNTEAFF.

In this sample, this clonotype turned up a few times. This chain's CDR3 is CAISGGDFQETQYF. The CDR3 nucleotides read TGTGCCATCAGTGGGGGGGACTTCCAAGAGACCCAGTACTTC. The V gene is TRBV10-3, the J gene TRBJ2-5; a possible D gene is TRBD2 (6 bases). Between the trimmed V and J ends, which lost 4 bases and 1 base, there was a span of 10 bases. CDR1 is ENHRY and CDR2 is SYGVKD in the germline V gene. The CDR3 loop spans 14 amino acids.

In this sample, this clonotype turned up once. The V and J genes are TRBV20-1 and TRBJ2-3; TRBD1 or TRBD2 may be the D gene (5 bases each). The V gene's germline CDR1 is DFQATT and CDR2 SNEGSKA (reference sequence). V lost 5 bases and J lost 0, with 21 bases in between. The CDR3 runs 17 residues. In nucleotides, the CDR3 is TGCAGTGCTTCAAAAGGAATCAGGGACCGTAGCACAGATACGCAGTATTTT. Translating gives CSASKGIRDRSTDTQYF.

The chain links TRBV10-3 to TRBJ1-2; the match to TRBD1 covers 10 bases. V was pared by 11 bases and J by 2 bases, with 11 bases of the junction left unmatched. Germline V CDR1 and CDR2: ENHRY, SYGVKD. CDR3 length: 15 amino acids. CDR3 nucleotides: TGTGCCGTCGGTGAAGACAGGGGGCCCAACTATGGCTACACCTTC. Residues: CAVGEDRGPNYGYTF.

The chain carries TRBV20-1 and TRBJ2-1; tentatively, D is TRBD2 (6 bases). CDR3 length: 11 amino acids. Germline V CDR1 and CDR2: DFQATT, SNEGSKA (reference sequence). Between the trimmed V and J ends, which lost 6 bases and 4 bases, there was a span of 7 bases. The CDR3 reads CSAGTYNEQFF. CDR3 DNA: TGCAGTGCCGGGACTTACAATGAGCAGTTCTTC.

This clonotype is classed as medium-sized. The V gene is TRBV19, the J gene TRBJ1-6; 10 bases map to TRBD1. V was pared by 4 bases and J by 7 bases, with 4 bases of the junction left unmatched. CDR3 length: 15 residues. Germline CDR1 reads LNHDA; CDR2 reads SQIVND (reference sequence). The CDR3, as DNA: TGTGCCAGTAGTACGCAGGGACAGGGGAATTCACCCCTCCACTTT. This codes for CASSTQGQGNSPLHF.

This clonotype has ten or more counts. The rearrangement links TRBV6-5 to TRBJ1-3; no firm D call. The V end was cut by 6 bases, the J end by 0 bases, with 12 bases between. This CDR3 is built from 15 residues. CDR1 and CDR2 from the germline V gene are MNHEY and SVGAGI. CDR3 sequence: CASRFRHLSGNTIYF. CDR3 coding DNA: TGTGCCAGCAGGTTCCGACATCTCTCTGGAAACACCATATATTTT.

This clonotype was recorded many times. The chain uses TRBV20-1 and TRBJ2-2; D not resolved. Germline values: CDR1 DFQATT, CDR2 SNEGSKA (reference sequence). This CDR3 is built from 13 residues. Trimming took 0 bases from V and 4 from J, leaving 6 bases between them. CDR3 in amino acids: CSARDLGTGELFF. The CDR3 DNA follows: TGCAGTGCTAGAGATCTTGGCACCGGGGAGCTGTTTTTT.

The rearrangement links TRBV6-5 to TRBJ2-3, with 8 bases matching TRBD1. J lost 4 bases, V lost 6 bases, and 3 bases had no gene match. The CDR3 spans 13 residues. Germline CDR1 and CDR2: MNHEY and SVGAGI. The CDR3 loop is CASRKQGADTQYF. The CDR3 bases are TGTGCCAGCAGAAAACAGGGGGCAGATACGCAGTATTTT.

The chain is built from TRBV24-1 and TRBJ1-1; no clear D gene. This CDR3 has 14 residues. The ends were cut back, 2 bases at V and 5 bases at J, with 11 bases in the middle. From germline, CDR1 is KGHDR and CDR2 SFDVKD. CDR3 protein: CATSDSRSGTEAFF. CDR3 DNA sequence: TGTGCCACCAGTGATTCGCGGTCGGGGACTGAAGCTTTCTTT.

CDR3 loop: CASSLSGGYGQPQHF. The DNA for the CDR3 is TGTGCCAGCAGCTTAAGCGGGGGCTATGGTCAGCCCCAGCATTTT. This chain joins TRBV11-2 and TRBJ1-5; tentatively, D is TRBD1 (6 bases). The CDR3 is made up of 15 amino acids. CDR1 is SGHAT and CDR2 is FQNNGV in the germline V gene. V was pared by 2 bases and J by 6 bases, with 14 bases between. The full variable domain, with the rest looked up from reference TRBV11-2 and TRBJ1-5, is EAGVAQSPRYKIIEKRQSVAFWCNPISGHATLYWYQQILGQGPKLLIQFQNNGVVDDSQLPKDRFSAERLKGVDSTLKIQPAKLEDSAVYLCASSLSGGYGQPQHFGDGTRLSIL.

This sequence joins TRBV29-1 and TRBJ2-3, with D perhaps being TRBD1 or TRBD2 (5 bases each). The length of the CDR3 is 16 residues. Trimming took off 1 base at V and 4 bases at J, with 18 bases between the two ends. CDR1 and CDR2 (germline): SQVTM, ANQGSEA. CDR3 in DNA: TGCAGCGTTGAAGGTGGGACCGCGTCCAGCGCAGATACGCAGTATTTT. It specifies CSVEGGTASSADTQYF.

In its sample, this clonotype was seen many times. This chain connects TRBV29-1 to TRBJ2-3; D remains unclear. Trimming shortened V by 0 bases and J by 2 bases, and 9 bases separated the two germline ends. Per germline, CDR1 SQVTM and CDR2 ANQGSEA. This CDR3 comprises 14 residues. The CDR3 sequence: CSVEDRDHTDTQYF. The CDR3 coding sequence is TGCAGCGTTGAAGATCGTGATCACACAGATACGCAGTATTTT.

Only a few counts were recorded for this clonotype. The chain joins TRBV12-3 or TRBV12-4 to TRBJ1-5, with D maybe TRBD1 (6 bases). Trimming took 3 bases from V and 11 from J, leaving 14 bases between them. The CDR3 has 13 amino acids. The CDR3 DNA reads TGTGCCAGCAGTTTGGGGACACAAGAGACCCAGCATTTT. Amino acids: CASSLGTQETQHF.

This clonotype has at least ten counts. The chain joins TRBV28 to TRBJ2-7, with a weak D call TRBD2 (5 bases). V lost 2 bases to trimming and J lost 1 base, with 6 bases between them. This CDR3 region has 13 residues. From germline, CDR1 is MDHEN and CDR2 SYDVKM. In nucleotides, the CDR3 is TGTGCCAGCAGTTTAAGGACTTCCTACGAGCAGTACTTC. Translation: CASSLRTSYEQYF.